This section outlines one T cell receptor beta chain sequence together with its context. Clinicians diagnosed patients from clinical symptoms, serum thyroxine and TRAb, thyroid ultrasound and orbital computed tomography. This sample holds PBMCs from 8.5 to 10 ml fresh peripheral blood. The sample originates from a study of T cells in Graves' hyperthyroidism and ophthalmopathy. The V end was cut by 5 bases, the J end by 15 bases, with 17 bases between. The CDR3 runs to 12 residues. Germline CDR1 reads MDHEN; CDR2 reads SYDVKM. RNA transcripts were the template for amplifying TCR beta CDR3 regions. With the HTBI primer set, the TCR CDR3 went through a first round of RT-PCR. Via MiXCR, TCRdb re-called the multiplex PCR reads, giving one row per CDR3 protein. The table has about 400,000 distinct CDR3 sequences, over 12% seen once; the top ten hold around 28%.

The sequenced sample consisted of blood. The chain uses TRBV28 and TRBJ2-1; a weak D match, TRBD1 (6 bases). This TCR was recovered from a man between 50 and 59 years old with Graves' ophthalmopathy. CDR3 loop: CASSEGQRAWFF. The CDR3 DNA reads TGTGCCAGCAGTGAAGGACAGAGGGCATGGTTCTTC.